This T cell receptor beta chain was identified during a study of blood T cell repertoires in COVID-19 (dated by TCRdb to 2020 to 2021). Looking at the study overall: Samples from collaborators originated in the United States, Italy and Spain and spanned both the acute and convalescent phases of COVID-19. The samples were drawn from two sources: the first 160 participants of the ongoing ImmuneRACE study, and fewer than 1,500 subjects contributed by 6 global collaborators. The repertoires were released in a freely available public database intended as a resource for research on the immune response to SARS-CoV-2. The dataset comprised deeply sampled blood TCRbeta repertoires from subjects exposed to, actively infected with, or recovered from COVID-19. Where available, HLA class I and class II types were obtained from metadata supplied by the sample provider rather than from assay-based typing. Nearly every sample came with metadata listing a de-identified subject ID, COVID-19 status, age in years and sex. The prospective study material was composed of cDNA or gDNA derived from T cells, B-cell-depleted T cells, or PBMCs.

TCRbeta CDR3 regions were amplified from genomic DNA using the immunoSEQ Assay, a bias-controlled multiplex PCR. Per the authors' processing: Within the assay, amplification of reference gene primers was used to estimate how many nucleated cells each sample contained. To quantify the absolute abundance of each unique TCRbeta CDR3 rearrangement, sequence reads were collapsed and filtered. For each sample, productive Simpson clonality was calculated by taking the square root of Simpson's diversity index across productive rearrangements. TCRdb limited this immuneACCESS table to in-frame rearrangements with V and J called. A share of clones is missing; checked studies link under half to unresolved V genes, and the rest is unexplained. V and J calls and clone size are as listed in that table; D and trimming were resolved from the DNA. The sample records 30,000 to 35,000 clones, about 91% of which are singletons. In total, the top ten clones hold about 4.9% of the sample.

Reading the germline V gene gives CDR1 ENHRY and CDR2 SYGVKD. V is cut by 0 bases and J by 6 bases, and the space between the germline ends is 11 bases. From the cysteine through the phenylalanine, the CDR3 covers 14 amino acids. CDR3 DNA is the only sequence kept; it has 42 bases, read in frame from the first base. In regard to this clone: This clone's antigen is unknown. Base qualities are missing; no much larger clone stands one base away.

Whole blood was collected in K2EDTA tubes by collaborating institutions according to the institutions' own protocols. For TCRbeta analysis, collaborator samples were shipped as frozen whole blood, as isolated PBMCs, or as DNA extracted from either sample type. Study-wide findings and limitations: Clinical and demographic metadata were provided uncurated, with the amount varying by source and participant.

Sequencing was carried out using peripheral blood. The V gene is TRBV10-3 and the J gene is TRBJ1-2; a tentative D call is TRBD1 (5 bases match). The source of this sequence is a woman between 65 and 79 years old with active COVID-19. In nucleotide form, the sequence is TGTGCCATCAGTGAGTCGGCAGGGACTCATGGCTACACCTTC. The translation is CAISESAGTHGYTF.